This TCR beta chain was captured by sequencing in a study of radiation and T cells in renal cell carcinoma. Study-level information: Nephrectomy followed 15 Gy stereotactic body radiation by 4 weeks. Overall study findings and caveats: Top tumor clonotypes rose in blood 2 weeks post-radiation, then contracted.

Trimming took 6 bases from V and 2 from J, leaving 4 bases between them. The CDR3 has 10 amino acids. Germline CDR1 is DFQATT and CDR2 is SNEGSKA (reference sequence). Concerning this clone itself: Its antigen is unidentified. Other DNA sequences of this sample code for an identical CDR3.

Time point meaning: baseline pretreatment blood. Treatment here: 15 Gy SBRT to primary tumor, nephrectomy 4 weeks later. Clear cell pathology was present in this patient's renal cell carcinoma. Assay: immunoSEQ multiplex PCR; the TCRdb copy retains only in-frame clones and omits some. The sample contains about 130,000 clones, roughly 88% of which appear only once. This rearrangement joins TRBV20-1 to TRBJ1-1; D remains ambiguous. The TCR originated in a woman between 50 and 59 years old with renal cell carcinoma. Here the sequenced sample was blood, taken from a patient whose treatment included radiotherapy and nephrectomy. The CDR3, as DNA: TGCAGTGCAGGCAACACTGAAGCTTTCTTT. Protein: CSAGNTEAFF.